This T cell receptor beta chain was captured in a study of cytomegalovirus exposure and HLA in healthy donors. Notes on the study in general: For most TCR beta V segments, an earlier analysis put the productive rate at about 90% or about 30% of the time.

For this clone: The antigen remains unidentified.

Germline CDR1 reads MDHEN; CDR2 reads SYDVKM. The CDR3 runs to 13 residues. V was pared by 4 bases and J by 7 bases, with 11 bases between. In the PCR, 60 Vbeta and 13 Jbeta primers were used. The repertoire was sequenced with immunoSEQ multiplex PCR; TCRdb's copy has only in-frame clones and lacks some. The sample gives under 130,000 clones, about 80% of which show up once; around 8.8% is in the top ten. The donors (healthy individuals) were bone marrow donors. The chain employs TRBV28 and TRBJ2-1; D gene unclear. This TCR derives from a man aged 40-55 years in good health and CMV-seropositive. The specimen was PBMCs. The CDR3 sequence: CASSSGDGNEQFF. The CDR3 DNA follows: TGTGCCAGCAGTTCTGGAGACGGTAATGAGCAGTTCTTC.